One sample yielded the 19 T cell receptor beta chains listed below, sequenced in a study of graft-versus-host responses after intestinal transplantation. The data were produced by immunoSEQ multiplex PCR, yet TCRdb's version contains in-frame clones alone and is incomplete. The sample contains roughly 99,000 clones, around 90% of which appear only once. These TCRs' antigens remain unknown. Sequencing was performed on unstimulated CD8+ T cells sorted from spleen or lymph node cells, taken before transplant. The origin of the receptors is a human donor who was the organ donor for an intestinal transplant.

The chain has TRBV5-8 and TRBJ1-5; D call uncertain. The ends were cut back, 4 bases at V and 0 bases at J, with 5 bases in the middle. This CDR3 is built from 13 residues. Germline values: CDR1 SGHTS, CDR2 YDEGEE. The CDR3 nucleotides read TGTGCCAGCAGCACTTATAGCAATCAGCCCCAGCATTTT. It specifies CASSTYSNQPQHF.

V is TRBV7-3 and J is TRBJ1-6, with TRBD1 as a possible D gene (5 bases). This CDR3 contains 13 residues. The germline CDR1 and CDR2 sequences are SGHTA and FQGTGA. Trimming removed 3 bases at V and 10 bases at J, with 10 bases between. The CDR3 DNA reads TGTGCCAGCAGCTTGGGAGGGGACTCACCCCTCCACTTT. Translating gives CASSLGGDSPLHF.

V and J are TRBV28 and TRBJ1-1, with 7 bases aligning to TRBD1. The CDR3 covers 14 residues. Germline V lookup: CDR1 MDHEN, CDR2 SYDVKM. The CDR3 loop is CATLTGEGYTEAFF. The CDR3 DNA is TGTGCTACTCTAACAGGGGAAGGCTACACTGAAGCTTTCTTT.

This chain joins TRBV19 and TRBJ1-1; D may be TRBD1 (5 bases). Trimming cost V 0 bases and J 11 bases, with 10 bases left between them. This CDR3 is 12 amino acids long. Germline values: CDR1 LNHDA, CDR2 SQIVND (reference sequence). The CDR3 coding sequence is TGTGCCAGTAGTATAGACGGGGGGGAGGCTTTCTTT. Amino acid sequence: CASSIDGGEAFF.

A word on this clone: Germline and junction disagree at one end, which may indicate a read error. V gene TRBV7-7 combines with J gene TRBJ2-3, with D perhaps TRBD2 (6 bases). Germline V CDR1 and CDR2: SSHAT, FNYEAQ (reference sequence). The CDR3 has 17 residues. The CDR3 reads CASSLFLPGLNTDTQYF. CDR3 nucleotide sequence: TGTGCTAGCAGCTTATTTCTTCCGGGACTTAACACAGATACGCAGTATTTT.

The rearrangement links TRBV29-1 to TRBJ1-1; possibly TRBD1 for D (5 bases). The CDR3 runs to 14 residues. The V and J ends lost 4 bases and 5 bases respectively, with 17 bases between them. Germline loops: CDR1 SQVTM, CDR2 ANQGSEA. The CDR3 sequence is CSVGGAGVVTEAFF. CDR3 nucleotide sequence: TGCAGCGTTGGAGGGGCGGGAGTAGTTACTGAAGCTTTCTTT. The full variable domain, completed using reference TRBV29-1 and TRBJ1-1, is SAVISQKPSRDICQRGTSLTIQCQVDSQVTMMFWYRQQPGQSLTLIATANQGSEATYESGFVIDKFPISRPNLTFSTLTVSNMSPEDSSIYLCSVGGAGVVTEAFFGQGTRLTVV.

The gene calls are TRBV29-1 and TRBJ2-1; TRBD2 matches 7 bases. V was clipped by 2 bases and J by 5 bases; unmatched bases: 12. The V gene's germline CDR1 is SQVTM and CDR2 ANQGSEA. The CDR3 is 16 residues long. CDR3 DNA: TGCAGCGTTGAAATATTGGGAGGGGAAGAGAACAATGAGCAGTTCTTC. It codes for CSVEILGGEENNEQFF.

The rearrangement links TRBV7-3 to TRBJ2-3, with 7 positions matching TRBD2. Losses at the gene ends were 1 base for V and 2 bases for J; bases not matched to a gene: 6. The CDR3 is made up of 16 amino acids. Looked up from germline, CDR1 is SGHTA and CDR2 is FQGTGA. CDR3 amino acids: CASSLRWGGPTDTQYF. CDR3 DNA: TGTGCCAGCAGCTTAAGGTGGGGGGGTCCCACAGATACGCAGTATTTT.

The rearrangement uses TRBV29-1 and TRBJ1-2, with 9 bases lining up with TRBD1. The ends lost 4 bases at V and 6 bases at J; junction bases unmatched: 6. This CDR3 has 13 amino acids. The germline CDR1 and CDR2 sequences are SQVTM and ANQGSEA. The CDR3 here is CSVARTGVDGYTF. The CDR3 coding sequence is TGCAGCGTTGCCCGGACAGGGGTAGATGGCTACACCTTC.

This sequence joins TRBV14 and TRBJ2-1, with TRBD2 matching 10 bases. Trimming took 2 bases from V and 6 from J; bases not matched to a gene: 7. The CDR3 consists of 16 residues. Germline V gene sequence: CDR1 SGHDN, CDR2 FVKESK. In nucleotides, the CDR3 is TGTGCCAGCAGCCAACTGACTAGCGGGTTAATCAATGAGCAGTTCTTC. Amino acids: CASSQLTSGLINEQFF.

V is TRBV6-1 and J is TRBJ1-3; D possibly corresponds to TRBD1 (5 bases). The CDR3 length is 12 residues. Trimming took 6 bases from V and 5 from J, leaving 8 bases between them. Germline lookup yields CDR1 MNHNS and CDR2 SASEGT. CDR3 sequence reads: CASRDNRNTIYF. The DNA of the CDR3 is TGTGCCAGCAGGGACAATAGAAACACCATATATTTT.

The genes are TRBV5-1 and TRBJ2-7; TRBD1 matches at 8 bases. This CDR3 contains 16 residues. Looked up from germline, CDR1 is SGHRS and CDR2 is YFSETQ. The trim removed 4 bases at V and 2 bases at J, leaving 11 bases unmatched. CDR3 sequence: CASSPIQMTGAYEQYF. CDR3 nucleotides: TGCGCCAGCAGCCCGATACAGATGACAGGGGCCTACGAGCAGTACTTC.

This clone was counted a single time. The DNA for the CDR3 is TGTGCCAGCAGCGCGTCGGCTAGCGGGAGTATATATGAGCAGTTCTTC. As protein: CASSASASGSIYEQFF. V gene TRBV7-9 combines with J gene TRBJ2-1; 10 positions match TRBD2. The V gene's germline CDR1 is SEHNR and CDR2 FQNEAQ (reference sequence). Trimming took 5 bases from V and 8 from J; bases not matched to a gene: 12. The CDR3 covers 16 residues.

V gene TRBV9 combines with J gene TRBJ2-7; D perhaps matches TRBD2 (5 bases). V lost 2 bases and J 4 bases, leaving 13 bases between the germline ends. This CDR3 region has 14 residues. In germline, CDR1 is SGDLS, CDR2 YYNGEE. Written as DNA, the CDR3 is TGTGCCAGCAGCGTCGGGGAAACGACATACGAGCAGTACTTC. This codes for CASSVGETTYEQYF.

In DNA, the CDR3 is TGCACCAGCAGCCTCGGACTTGACTACGAGCAGTACTTC. This codes for CTSSLGLDYEQYF. This chain uses TRBV1 with TRBJ2-5; TRBD2 was called by the table and not checked on the DNA. TRBJ2-7 explains the end of the DNA better; the J call may be wrong. TRBV1 is listed as a pseudogene. CDR3 length: 13 amino acids.

The chain is built from TRBV14 and TRBJ2-7, with TRBD1 matching 7 bases. The J segment lost 3 bases and the V segment lost 0 bases, leaving 8 bases of the junction unmatched. From germline, CDR1 is SGHDN and CDR2 FVKESK. The CDR3 is made up of 16 amino acids. CDR3 protein: CASSQEDRAPFYEQYF. The CDR3 DNA reads as TGTGCCAGCAGCCAAGAAGACAGGGCCCCATTCTACGAGCAGTACTTC. Together with reference TRBV14 and TRBJ2-7, the CDR3 gives the full variable domain: EAGVTQFPSHSVIEKGQTVTLRCDPISGHDNLYWYRRVMGKEIKFLLHFVKESKQDESGMPNNRFLAERTGGTYSTLKVQPAELEDSGVYFCASSQEDRAPFYEQYFGPGTRLTVT.

The genes are TRBV4-1 and TRBJ1-1; TRBD1 aligns across 10 bases. In germline, CDR1 is MGHRA, CDR2 YSYEKL. The CDR3 is 16 residues long. J was trimmed by 3 bases and V by 1 base; bases with no gene match: 5. The CDR3 nucleotides are TGCGCCAGCAGCCAAGTGGGGACAGGGGTGGACACTGAAGCTTTCTTT. This encodes CASSQVGTGVDTEAFF.

The chain links TRBV30 to TRBJ1-5; no clear D. The CDR3 loop spans 15 amino acids. Germline loops: CDR1 GTSNPN, CDR2 SVGIG (reference sequence). Trimming took off 1 base at V and 0 bases at J, with 10 bases between the two ends. CDR3 DNA: TGTGCCTGGAGTGCAGACTCGGATAGCAATCAGCCCCAGCATTTT. Its translation: CAWSADSDSNQPQHF.

About this clone itself: The junction departs from germline at one end; a sequencing error may be responsible. The chain joins TRBV11-2 to TRBJ2-1; a possible D gene is TRBD2 (6 bases). The CDR3 is 15 amino acids. Germline loops: CDR1 SGHAT, CDR2 FQNNGV. In DNA, the CDR3 is TGTGCCAGCAGCGTAGAGGTAGCGGAAAGGCATGAGCAGTTCTTC. Translating it yields CASSVEVAERHEQFF.